This entry lists 14 T cell receptor beta chains sequenced from one sample in a study of CD8 T cells in ankylosing spondylitis. MiXCR, run by TCRdb on the 5' RACE reads, gives a single entry per CDR3 protein. The data show 400,000 to 450,000 distinct CDR3 sequences, 15% to 20% seen once. The antigens these receptors bind are not known. Regarding the study as a whole: Characteristic of ankylosing spondylitis blood, it appeared, was a TCR beta motif comprising roughly 8 highly homologous variants.

Source material: blood, either unsorted or a sorted T cell fraction (not recorded which). These receptors were collected from a male donor with ankylosing spondylitis.

V usage is TRBV5-1 and J usage is TRBJ2-5; 14 nucleotides align to TRBD2. The CDR3 is 17 amino acids. The germline V gene has CDR1 SGHRS and CDR2 YFSETQ. The trim removed 4 bases at V and 5 bases at J, leaving 10 bases unmatched. The CDR3 DNA reads TGCGCCAGCAGCCTTGGGACTAGCGGGAGTGTGGGGGAGACCCAGTACTTC. This codes for CASSLGTSGSVGETQYF.

This clonotype was counted at least ten times. The rearrangement links TRBV20-1 to TRBJ2-5; 10 nucleotides match TRBD1. V dropped 1 base and J dropped 6; count of bases not matched to a gene: 5. CDR1 and CDR2 (germline): DFQATT, SNEGSKA (reference sequence). This CDR3 has 14 amino acids. In DNA, the CDR3 is TGCAGTGCTAGAGGCGGGACAGGGGAGAAGACCCAGTACTTC. Protein: CSARGGTGEKTQYF.

This clonotype occurred a few times. The chain carries TRBV5-1 and TRBJ1-5; D is possibly TRBD1 (6 bases). V was shortened by 0 bases and J by 0 bases, with 13 bases between the two germline ends. Germline V lookup: CDR1 SGHRS, CDR2 YFSETQ. The CDR3 spans 17 residues. The CDR3 sequence is CASSLGSGGFSNQPQHF. CDR3 DNA: TGCGCCAGCAGCTTGGGATCGGGGGGCTTTAGCAATCAGCCCCAGCATTTT.

This clonotype occurred a few times. The genes are TRBV29-1 and TRBJ2-5; D unclear. The V end lost 0 bases, the J end lost 5 bases, and 22 bases lay between the germline ends. From germline, CDR1 is SQVTM and CDR2 ANQGSEA. The CDR3 runs to 17 residues. The CDR3 is CSVEDPNTLGHPETQYF. In nucleotides, the CDR3 is TGCAGCGTTGAAGATCCTAACACACTGGGTCATCCGGAGACCCAGTACTTC.

This clonotype appeared many times. CDR3 residues: CASSLEGGKLFF. CDR3 nucleotides: TGCGCCAGCAGCTTGGAGGGTGGAAAACTGTTTTTT. The rearrangement links TRBV5-1 to TRBJ1-4; no firm D call. CDR1 SGHRS and CDR2 YFSETQ come from the germline V gene. The CDR3 sequence is 12 residues long. Trimming cost V 0 bases and J 10 bases, with 7 bases left between them.

This rearrangement joins TRBV5-5 to TRBJ2-2; D ambiguous. Germline-derived CDR1 and CDR2 are SGHKS and YYEKEE (reference sequence). The V end was cut by 5 bases, the J end by 3 bases, with 14 bases between. The CDR3 length is 15 residues. CDR3 sequence: CASSNGSGYTGELFF. The DNA for the CDR3 is TGTGCCAGCAGTAACGGATCGGGTTACACCGGGGAGCTGTTTTTT.

This chain uses TRBV7-2 with TRBJ1-1; D call uncertain. The CDR3 is 13 residues long. Germline V gives CDR1 SGHTA, CDR2 FQGNSA. With 5 bases removed from V and 8 bases from J, the gap between germline ends came to 15 bases. DNA of the CDR3: TGTGCCAGCAGCCAAAGGTCCACTCGAGAAGCTTTCTTT. Translating it yields CASSQRSTREAFF.

This rearrangement joins TRBV4-1 to TRBJ2-7; no definite D call. The germline V gene has CDR1 MGHRA and CDR2 YSYEKL. The CDR3 loop spans 13 amino acids. V gave up 1 base and J gave up 9 bases, with 13 bases separating them. The CDR3 DNA reads as TGCGCCAGCAGCCAAGTTTCGGTAATTGGGCAGTACTTC. Amino acids: CASSQVSVIGQYF.

The V gene is TRBV2, the J gene TRBJ2-1; 9 bases agree with TRBD2. The J segment lost 5 bases and the V segment lost 4 bases, leaving 6 bases of the junction unmatched. The CDR3 loop spans 15 amino acids. Germline V gives CDR1 SNHLY, CDR2 FYNNEI. The CDR3 loop reads CASSVRTSVNNEQFF. The CDR3 bases are TGTGCCAGCAGTGTTAGGACTAGCGTAAACAATGAGCAGTTCTTC.

V is TRBV28 and J is TRBJ2-1; TRBD1 or TRBD2 may be the D gene (5 bases each). Germline V gene data show CDR1 as MDHEN and CDR2 as SYDVKM. V gave up 4 bases and J gave up 3 bases, with 7 bases separating them. CDR3 length: 13 residues. The CDR3 region has the DNA TGTGCCAGCAGTTGGGACGGCTACAATGAGCAGTTCTTC. It codes for CASSWDGYNEQFF.

This clonotype appeared a few times. The gene calls are TRBV9 and TRBJ1-5; 7 bases agree with TRBD1. CDR1 is SGDLS and CDR2 is YYNGEE in the germline V gene. J was trimmed by 3 bases and V by 1 base; bases with no gene match: 4. The CDR3 has 15 amino acids. This CDR3 is CASSVSGTANQPQHF. DNA for the CDR3: TGTGCCAGCAGCGTATCCGGGACAGCCAATCAGCCCCAGCATTTT.

This clonotype was seen ten or more times. V gene TRBV20-1 combines with J gene TRBJ2-1; TRBD2 agrees at 7 bases. Trimming at V came to 5 bases and at J to 9 bases, leaving 10 bases not matched to a gene. Per the germline V gene, CDR1 is DFQATT and CDR2 is SNEGSKA (reference sequence). The CDR3 spans 13 residues. CDR3 loop: CSAPRDGGIEQFF. The CDR3 DNA sequence: TGCAGTGCTCCGCGCGACGGGGGGATTGAGCAGTTCTTC.

This clonotype was observed a few times. The chain has TRBV4-1 and TRBJ1-4, with 10 bases lining up with TRBD1. With 3 bases clipped from V and 7 bases from J, the junction kept 5 bases outside the gene matches. CDR1 is MGHRA, CDR2 YSYEKL, per germline. CDR3 length: 15 residues. The CDR3 sequence: CASSQGQGKGEKLFF. The CDR3 bases are TGCGCCAGCAGCCAGGGACAGGGGAAGGGTGAAAAACTGTTTTTT.

Worth noting for this clonotype: At one end the junction does not follow the germline gene, possibly because of a read error. The V and J genes are TRBV6-4 and TRBJ2-7; TRBD1 might be the D (6 bases). Germline V gene data show CDR1 as MRHNA and CDR2 as SNTAGT. CDR3 size: 17 residues. This chain's CDR3 is CASSDPKGHEVSNEQYF. The CDR3 nucleotides read TGTGCCAGCAGTGACCCTAAGGGACACGAAGTCTCCAACGAGCAGTACTTC.